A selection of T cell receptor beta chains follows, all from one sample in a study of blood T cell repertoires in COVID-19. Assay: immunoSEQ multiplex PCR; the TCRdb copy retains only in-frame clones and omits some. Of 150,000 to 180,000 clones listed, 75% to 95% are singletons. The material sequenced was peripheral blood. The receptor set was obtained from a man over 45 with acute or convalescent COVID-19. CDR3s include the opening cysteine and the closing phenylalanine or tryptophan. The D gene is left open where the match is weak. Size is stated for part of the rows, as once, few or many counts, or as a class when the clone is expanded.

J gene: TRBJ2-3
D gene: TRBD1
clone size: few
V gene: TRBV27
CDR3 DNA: TGTGCCAGCAGTTTGAGCAGGGGGCACGATACGCAGTATTTT
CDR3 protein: CASSLSRGHDTQYF

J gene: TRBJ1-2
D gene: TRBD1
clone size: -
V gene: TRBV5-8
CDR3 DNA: TGTGCCAGCAAGACGACAGGGGTTAACTATGGCTACACCTTC
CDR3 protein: CASKTTGVNYGYTF

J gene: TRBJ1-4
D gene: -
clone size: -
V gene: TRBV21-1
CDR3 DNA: TGTGCCAGCAGCGAAAGAGGAGGCCAGGGGTTAGGGGAAAAACTGTTTTTT
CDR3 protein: CASSERGGQGLGEKLFF

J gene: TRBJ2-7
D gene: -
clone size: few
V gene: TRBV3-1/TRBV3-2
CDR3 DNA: TGTGCCAGCAGCCAACAACAGTCCCTCTCCTACGAGCAGTACTTC
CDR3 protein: CASSQQQSLSYEQYF

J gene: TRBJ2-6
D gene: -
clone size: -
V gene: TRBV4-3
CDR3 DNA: TGCGCCAGCAGCCAAGATTTGGCAACCAGCTCTGGGGCCAACGTCCTGACTTTC
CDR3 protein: CASSQDLATSSGANVLTF

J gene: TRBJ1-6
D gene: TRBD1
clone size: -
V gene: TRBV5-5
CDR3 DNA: TGTGCCAGCAGCACCCCGGGACAGGTGAATTCACCCCTCCACTTT
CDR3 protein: CASSTPGQVNSPLHF

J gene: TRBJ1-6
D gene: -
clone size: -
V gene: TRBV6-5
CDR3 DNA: TGTGCCAGCAGTTACACAGGATCTAATTCACCCCTCCACTTT
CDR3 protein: CASSYTGSNSPLHF

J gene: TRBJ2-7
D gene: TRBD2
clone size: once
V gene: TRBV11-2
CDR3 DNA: TGTGCCAGCAGCCCTCCGCGGGAGCCCTCCTACGAGCAGTACTTC
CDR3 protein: CASSPPREPSYEQYF

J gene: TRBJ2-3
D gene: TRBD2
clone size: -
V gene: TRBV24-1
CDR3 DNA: TGTGCCACCAGTGATTTCGCTAGCGGGAGGGGAACAGATACGCAGTATTTT
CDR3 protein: CATSDFASGRGTDTQYF

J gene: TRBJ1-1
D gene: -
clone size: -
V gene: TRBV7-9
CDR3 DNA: TGTGCCAGCAGCCCCCGGGGGAGGGGCACTGAAGCTTTCTTT
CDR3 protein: CASSPRGRGTEAFF

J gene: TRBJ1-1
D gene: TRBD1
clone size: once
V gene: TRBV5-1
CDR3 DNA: TGCGCCAGCAGCCTGGGACAGATGAACACTGAAGCTTTCTTT
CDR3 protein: CASSLGQMNTEAFF

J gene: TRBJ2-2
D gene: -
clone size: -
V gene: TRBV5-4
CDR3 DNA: TGTGCCAGCAGCTTATATACCGGGGAGCTGTTTTTT
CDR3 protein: CASSLYTGELFF

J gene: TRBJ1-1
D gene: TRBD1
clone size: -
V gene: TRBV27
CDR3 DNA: TGTGCCAGCAGTTCGGGACAGGGTACCACTGAAGCTTTCTTT
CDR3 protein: CASSSGQGTTEAFF

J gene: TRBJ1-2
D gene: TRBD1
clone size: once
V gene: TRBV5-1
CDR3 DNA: TGCGCCAGCAGCTCGACGCCGGGACAGGGATACTATGGCTACACCTTC
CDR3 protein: CASSSTPGQGYYGYTF

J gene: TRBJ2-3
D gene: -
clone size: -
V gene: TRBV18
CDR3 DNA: TGTGCCAGCTCACCATCGACTACCGTATCCCTCACAGATACGCAGTATTTT
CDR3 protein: CASSPSTTVSLTDTQYF

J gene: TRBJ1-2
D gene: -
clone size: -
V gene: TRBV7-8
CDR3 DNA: TGTGCCAGCAGCCCCTCGGGGGGGAACTATGGCTACACCTTC
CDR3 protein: CASSPSGGNYGYTF

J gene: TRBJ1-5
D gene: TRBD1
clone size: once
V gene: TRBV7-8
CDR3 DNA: TGTGCCAGCAGCTTAGGGACAGGGTCGGGTCAGCCCCAGCATTTT
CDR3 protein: CASSLGTGSGQPQHF

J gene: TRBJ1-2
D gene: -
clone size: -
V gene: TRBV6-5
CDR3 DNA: TGTGCCAGCAGTTACGAAGGGGGCTATGGCTACACCTTC
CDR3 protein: CASSYEGGYGYTF

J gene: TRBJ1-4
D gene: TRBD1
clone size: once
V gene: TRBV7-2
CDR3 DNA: TGTGCCAGCAGCTTAGGGGACAGGGATAATGAAAAACTGTTTTTT
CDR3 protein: CASSLGDRDNEKLFF

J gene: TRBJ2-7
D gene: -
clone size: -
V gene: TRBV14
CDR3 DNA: TGTGCCAGCAGCCCGGAGGGGTTCGGAGAGCAGTACTTC
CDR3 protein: CASSPEGFGEQYF

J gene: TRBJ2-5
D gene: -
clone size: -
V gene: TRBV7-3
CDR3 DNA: TGTGCCAGCAGCCCTCGCGCGGGCCGGGAGACCCAGTACTTC
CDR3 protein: CASSPRAGRETQYF

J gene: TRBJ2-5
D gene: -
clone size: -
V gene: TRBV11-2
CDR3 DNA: TGTGCCAGCAGCGTCCTACTGGGCCGGGAGACCCAGTACTTC
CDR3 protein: CASSVLLGRETQYF

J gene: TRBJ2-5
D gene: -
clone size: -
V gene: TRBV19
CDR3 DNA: TGTGCCAGTAGGGCAGGGGCGGACCAAGAGACCCAGTACTTC
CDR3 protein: CASRAGADQETQYF

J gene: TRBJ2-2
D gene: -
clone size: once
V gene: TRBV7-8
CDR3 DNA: TGTGCCAGCAGCCGGGACTCCGGGGAGCTGTTTTTT
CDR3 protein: CASSRDSGELFF

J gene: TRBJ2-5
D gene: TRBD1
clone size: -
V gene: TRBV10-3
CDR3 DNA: TGTGCCATCAGTGCACAGGGGGTTCAAGAGACCCAGTACTTC
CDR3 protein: CAISAQGVQETQYF

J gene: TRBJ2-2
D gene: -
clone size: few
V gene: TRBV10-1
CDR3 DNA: TGCGCCAGCAGTGAGAACAGGCATGAGCTGTTTTTT
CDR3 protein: CASSENRHELFF